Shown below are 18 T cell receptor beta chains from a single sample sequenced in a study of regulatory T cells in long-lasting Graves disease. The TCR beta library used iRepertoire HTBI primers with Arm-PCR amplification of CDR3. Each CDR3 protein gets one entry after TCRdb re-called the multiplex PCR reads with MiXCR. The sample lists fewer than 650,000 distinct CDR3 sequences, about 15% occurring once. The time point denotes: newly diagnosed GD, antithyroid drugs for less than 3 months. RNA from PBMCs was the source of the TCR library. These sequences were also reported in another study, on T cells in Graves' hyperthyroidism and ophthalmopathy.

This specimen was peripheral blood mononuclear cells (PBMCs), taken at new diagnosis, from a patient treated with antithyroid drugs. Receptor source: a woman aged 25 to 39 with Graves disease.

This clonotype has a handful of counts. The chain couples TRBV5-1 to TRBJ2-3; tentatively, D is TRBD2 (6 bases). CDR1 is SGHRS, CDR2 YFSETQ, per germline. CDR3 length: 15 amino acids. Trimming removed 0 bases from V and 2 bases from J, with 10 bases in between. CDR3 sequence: CASSLGGDHTDTQYF. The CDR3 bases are TGCGCCAGCAGCTTGGGCGGGGACCACACAGATACGCAGTATTTT.

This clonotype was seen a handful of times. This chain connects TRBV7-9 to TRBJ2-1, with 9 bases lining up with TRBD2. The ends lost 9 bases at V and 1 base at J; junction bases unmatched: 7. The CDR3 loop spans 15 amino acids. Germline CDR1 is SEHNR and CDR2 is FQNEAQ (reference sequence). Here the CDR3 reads CASPQAGGSYNEQFF. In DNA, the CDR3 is TGTGCCAGTCCCCAGGCGGGAGGGTCCTACAATGAGCAGTTCTTC. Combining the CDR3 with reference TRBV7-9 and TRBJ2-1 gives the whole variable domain DTGVSQNPRHKITKRGQNVTFRCDPISEHNRLYWYRQTLGQGPEFLTYFQNEAQLEKSRLLSDRFSAERPKGSFSTLEIQRTEQGDSAMYLCASPQAGGSYNEQFFGPGTRLTVL.

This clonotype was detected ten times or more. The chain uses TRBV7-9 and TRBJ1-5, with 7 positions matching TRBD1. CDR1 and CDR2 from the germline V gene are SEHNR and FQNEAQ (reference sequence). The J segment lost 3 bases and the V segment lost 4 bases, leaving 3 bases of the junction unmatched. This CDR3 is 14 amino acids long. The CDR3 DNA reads TGTGCCAGCAGCTCCACAGGGGACAATCAGCCCCAGCATTTT. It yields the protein CASSSTGDNQPQHF.

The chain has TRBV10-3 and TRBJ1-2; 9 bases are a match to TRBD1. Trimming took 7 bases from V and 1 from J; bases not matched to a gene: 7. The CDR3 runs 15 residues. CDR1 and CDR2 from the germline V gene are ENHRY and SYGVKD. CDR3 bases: TGTGCCATCATGGGGGACAGGGCTTTTAACTATGGCTACACCTTC. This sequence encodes CAIMGDRAFNYGYTF.

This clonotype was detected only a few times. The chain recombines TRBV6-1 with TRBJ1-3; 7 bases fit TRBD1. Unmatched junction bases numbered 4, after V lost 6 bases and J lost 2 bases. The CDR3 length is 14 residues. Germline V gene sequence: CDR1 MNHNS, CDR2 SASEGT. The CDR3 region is CASRRQGTGNTIYF. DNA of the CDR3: TGTGCCAGCAGGCGACAGGGAACTGGAAACACCATATATTTT.

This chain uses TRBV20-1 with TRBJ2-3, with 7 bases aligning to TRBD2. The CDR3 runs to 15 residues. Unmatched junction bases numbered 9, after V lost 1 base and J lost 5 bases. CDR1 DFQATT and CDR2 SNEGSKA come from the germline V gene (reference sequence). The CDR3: CSARGGGGGLDTQYF. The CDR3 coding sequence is TGCAGTGCTAGAGGTGGGGGGGGGGGACTAGATACGCAGTATTTT.

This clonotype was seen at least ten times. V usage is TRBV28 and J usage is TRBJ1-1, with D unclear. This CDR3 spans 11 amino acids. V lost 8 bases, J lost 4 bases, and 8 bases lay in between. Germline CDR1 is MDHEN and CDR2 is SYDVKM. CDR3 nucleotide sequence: TGTGCCAGCCGAACCTCCACTGAAGCTTTCTTT. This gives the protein CASRTSTEAFF. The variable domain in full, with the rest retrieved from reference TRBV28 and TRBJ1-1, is DVKVTQSSRYLVKRTGEKVFLECVQDMDHENMFWYRQDPGLGLRLIYFSYDVKMKEKGDIPEGYSVSREKKERFSLILESASTNQTSMYLCASRTSTEAFFGQGTRLTVV.

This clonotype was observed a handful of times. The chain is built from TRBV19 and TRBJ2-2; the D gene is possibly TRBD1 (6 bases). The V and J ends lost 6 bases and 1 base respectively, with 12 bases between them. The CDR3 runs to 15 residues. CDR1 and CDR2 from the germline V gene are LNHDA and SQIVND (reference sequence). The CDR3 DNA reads TGTGCCAGTAGAAAACCGGGACAGAACACCGGGGAGCTGTTTTTT. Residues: CASRKPGQNTGELFF.

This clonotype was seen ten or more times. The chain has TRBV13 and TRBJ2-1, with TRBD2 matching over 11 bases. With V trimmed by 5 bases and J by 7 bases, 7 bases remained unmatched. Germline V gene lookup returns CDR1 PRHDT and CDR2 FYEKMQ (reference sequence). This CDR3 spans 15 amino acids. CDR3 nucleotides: TGTGCCAGCAGCCCCGCTAGCGGGAGGATGAATGAGCAGTTCTTC. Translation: CASSPASGRMNEQFF.

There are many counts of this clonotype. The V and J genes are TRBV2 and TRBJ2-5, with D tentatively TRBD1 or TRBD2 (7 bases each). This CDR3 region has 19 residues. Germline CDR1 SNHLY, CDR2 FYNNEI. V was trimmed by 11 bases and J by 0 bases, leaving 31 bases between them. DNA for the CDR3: TGTGCCCCCCTAAGGAGGGGGCCGGCTAGCGGAAGGTACCAAGAGACCCAGTACTTC. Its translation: CAPLRRGPASGRYQETQYF.

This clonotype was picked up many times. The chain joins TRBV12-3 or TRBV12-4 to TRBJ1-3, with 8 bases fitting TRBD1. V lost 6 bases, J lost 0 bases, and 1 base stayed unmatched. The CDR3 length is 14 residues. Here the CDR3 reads CASRGQVSGNTIYF. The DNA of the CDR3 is TGTGCCAGCAGGGGACAGGTCTCTGGAAACACCATATATTTT.

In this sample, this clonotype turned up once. This chain's CDR3 is CAGQGLAGEVEYF. The DNA of the CDR3 is TGTGCCGGTCAGGGACTAGCGGGAGAGGTGGAGTACTTC. The chain uses TRBV2 and TRBJ2-7; 14 bases align to TRBD2. CDR1 and CDR2 from the germline V gene are SNHLY and FYNNEI. The CDR3 is 13 residues long. J was trimmed by 11 bases and V by 11 bases; bases with no gene match: 11.

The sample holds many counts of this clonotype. The CDR3 DNA reads as TGCAGTGCTAACGACCCCGGGACTAGCAGCTCCTACGAGCAGTACTTC. It is translated as CSANDPGTSSSYEQYF. This chain links TRBV20-1 with TRBJ2-7, with 9 bases matching TRBD2. The length of the CDR3 is 16 residues. The germline CDR1 and CDR2 sequences are DFQATT and SNEGSKA (reference sequence). J was trimmed by 0 bases and V by 4 bases; bases with no gene match: 10.

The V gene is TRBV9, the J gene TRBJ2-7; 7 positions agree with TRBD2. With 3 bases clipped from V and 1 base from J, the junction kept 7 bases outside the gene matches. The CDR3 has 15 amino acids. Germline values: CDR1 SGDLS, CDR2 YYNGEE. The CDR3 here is CASSAGRAGSYEQYF. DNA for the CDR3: TGTGCCAGCAGCGCAGGGAGGGCCGGGTCCTACGAGCAGTACTTC.

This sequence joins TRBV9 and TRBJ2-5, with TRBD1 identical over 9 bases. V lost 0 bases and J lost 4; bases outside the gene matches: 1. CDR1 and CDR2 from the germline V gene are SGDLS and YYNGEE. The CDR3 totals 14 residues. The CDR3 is CASSVDRGRETQYF. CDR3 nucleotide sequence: TGTGCCAGCAGCGTAGACAGGGGGCGAGAGACCCAGTACTTC.

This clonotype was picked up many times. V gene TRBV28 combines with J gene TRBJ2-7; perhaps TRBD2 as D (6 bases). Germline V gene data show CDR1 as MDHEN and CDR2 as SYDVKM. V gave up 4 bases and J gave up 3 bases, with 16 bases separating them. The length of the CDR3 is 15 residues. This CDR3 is CASSSFAGLLYEQYF. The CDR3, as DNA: TGTGCCAGCAGTTCCTTCGCGGGACTTCTCTACGAGCAGTACTTC.

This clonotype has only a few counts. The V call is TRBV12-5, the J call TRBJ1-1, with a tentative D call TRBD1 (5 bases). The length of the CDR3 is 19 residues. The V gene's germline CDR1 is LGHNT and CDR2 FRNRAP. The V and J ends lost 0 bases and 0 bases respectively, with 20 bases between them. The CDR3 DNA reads TGTGCTAGTGGTTTGGTACTGGGAGGGGCAAGGAGCATGAACACTGAAGCTTTCTTT. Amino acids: CASGLVLGGARSMNTEAFF.

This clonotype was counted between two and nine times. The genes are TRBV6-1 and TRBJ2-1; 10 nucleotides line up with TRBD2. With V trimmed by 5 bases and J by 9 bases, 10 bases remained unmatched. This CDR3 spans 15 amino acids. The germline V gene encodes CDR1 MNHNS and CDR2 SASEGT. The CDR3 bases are TGTGCCAGCAGTAGAACTAGCGGGGCCGGTGGTGAGCAGTTCTTC. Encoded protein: CASSRTSGAGGEQFF.